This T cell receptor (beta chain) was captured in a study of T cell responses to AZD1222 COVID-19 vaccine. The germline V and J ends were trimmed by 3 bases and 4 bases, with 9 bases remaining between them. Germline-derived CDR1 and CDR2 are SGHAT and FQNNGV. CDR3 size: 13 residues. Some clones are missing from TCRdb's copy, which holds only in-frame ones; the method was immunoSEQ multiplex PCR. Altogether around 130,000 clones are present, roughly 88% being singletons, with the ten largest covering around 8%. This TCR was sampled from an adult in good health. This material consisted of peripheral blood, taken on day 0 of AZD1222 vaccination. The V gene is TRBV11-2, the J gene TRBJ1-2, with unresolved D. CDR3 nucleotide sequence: TGTGCCAGCAGCTTGGGCGGCTTCTATGGCTACACCTTC. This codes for CASSLGGFYGYTF.